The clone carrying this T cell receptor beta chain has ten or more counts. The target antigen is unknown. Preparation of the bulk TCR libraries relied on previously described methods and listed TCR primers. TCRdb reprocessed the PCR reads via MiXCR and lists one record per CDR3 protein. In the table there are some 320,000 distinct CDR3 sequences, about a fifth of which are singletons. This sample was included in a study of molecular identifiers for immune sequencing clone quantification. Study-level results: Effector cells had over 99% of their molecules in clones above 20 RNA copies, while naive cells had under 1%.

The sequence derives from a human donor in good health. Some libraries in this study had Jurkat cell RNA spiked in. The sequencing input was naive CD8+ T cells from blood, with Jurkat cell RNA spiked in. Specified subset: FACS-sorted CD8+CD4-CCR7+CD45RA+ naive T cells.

The CDR3 bases are TGTGCCAGCAGCTTAGACCAGGGAGTCGGTAAAGAAAAACTGTTTTTT. It is translated as CASSLDQGVGKEKLFF. The rearrangement uses TRBV7-9 and TRBJ1-4; D possibly corresponds to TRBD1 (5 bases). CDR3 length: 16 residues. Trimming pared 1 base from V and 8 bases from J, leaving 17 bases between. Germline loops: CDR1 SEHNR, CDR2 FQNEAQ (reference sequence).